The 31 T cell receptor beta chains reported below all come from one sample, sequenced in a study of blood T cell repertoires in COVID-19. The repertoire was sequenced with immunoSEQ multiplex PCR; TCRdb's copy has only in-frame clones and lacks some. The sample gives about 400,000 clones, about nine tenths of which show up once; almost 1.5% is in the top ten. Sequencing was performed on peripheral blood. The receptors shown here come from a woman aged 30 to 39 with active or convalescent COVID-19.

The rearrangement uses TRBV19 and TRBJ2-2; D is possibly TRBD2 (5 bases). Germline V lookup: CDR1 LNHDA, CDR2 SQIVND (reference sequence). The CDR3 consists of 15 residues. Trimming took off 6 bases at V and 0 bases at J, with 11 bases between the two ends. The CDR3 loop is CASRRADSNTGELFF. In nucleotides, the CDR3 is TGTGCCAGTAGGAGGGCCGATTCGAACACCGGGGAGCTGTTTTTT.

This clone was seen a handful of times. The rearrangement joins TRBV27 to TRBJ1-2; 11 nucleotides align to TRBD1. The CDR3 contains 15 residues. V shed 5 bases and J 3 bases; nucleotides not matched to a gene: 5. Germline V gives CDR1 MNHEY, CDR2 SMNVEV (reference sequence). The CDR3 sequence: CASSVGTGGDYGYTF. The CDR3 DNA reads as TGTGCCAGCAGTGTGGGGACAGGGGGTGACTATGGCTACACCTTC.

The rearrangement uses TRBV19 and TRBJ1-5; 7 nucleotides match TRBD1. CDR1 is LNHDA and CDR2 is SQIVND in the germline V gene (reference sequence). V lost 9 bases to trimming and J lost 3 bases; unmatched junction nucleotides: 11. The CDR3 consists of 15 residues. CDR3 in amino acids: CASQQGQVNNQPQHF. Written as DNA, the CDR3 is TGTGCCAGCCAACAAGGACAGGTTAACAATCAGCCCCAGCATTTT.

V and J are TRBV7-8 and TRBJ1-4, with D possibly being TRBD1 (5 bases). V lost 1 base and J 8 bases, leaving 14 bases between the germline ends. The germline V gene encodes CDR1 SGHVS and CDR2 FQNEAQ. The CDR3 totals 15 residues. The CDR3 DNA reads TGTGCCAGCAGCTTAGTAGGGCAGGGAGGAGAAAAACTGTTTTTT. This gives the protein CASSLVGQGGEKLFF.

The chain joins TRBV10-3 to TRBJ2-5; 10 nucleotides align to TRBD2. Germline V gene lookup returns CDR1 ENHRY and CDR2 SYGVKD. V dropped 3 bases and J dropped 5; count of bases not matched to a gene: 3. The CDR3 is 14 amino acids. The CDR3 here is CAISDGAGGETQYF. In nucleotides, the CDR3 is TGTGCCATCAGTGACGGAGCGGGGGGGGAGACCCAGTACTTC.

This chain connects TRBV19 to TRBJ1-5, with 8 bases fitting TRBD1. Trimming cost V 9 bases and J 7 bases; bases outside gene matches: 20. This CDR3 contains 17 residues. Germline CDR1 reads LNHDA; CDR2 reads SQIVND (reference sequence). The CDR3 region has the DNA TGTGCCAGCGTTTCCGGGACAGGCTTGGGAGGTCGCCAGCCCCAGCATTTT. Protein sequence: CASVSGTGLGGRQPQHF.

This chain links TRBV3-1 (or the pseudogene TRBV3-2) with TRBJ2-7, with 7 bases aligning to TRBD1. The germline V gene has CDR1 LGHDT and CDR2 YNNKEL (reference sequence). CDR3 length equals 17 residues. The J segment lost 6 bases and the V segment lost 2 bases, leaving 16 bases of the junction unmatched. Here the CDR3 reads CASSQFPRGRGNGEQYF. The CDR3 nucleotides read TGTGCCAGCAGCCAATTTCCCCGGGGCAGGGGGAATGGCGAGCAGTACTTC.

This chain connects TRBV10-3 to TRBJ2-7; 8 bases align to TRBD1. The CDR3 is made up of 15 amino acids. V lost 3 bases and J lost 5; bases outside the gene matches: 9. CDR1 is ENHRY and CDR2 is SYGVKD in the germline V gene. The CDR3 nucleotides are TGTGCCATCAGTGACGGACAGGGAAGTGTCCACGAGCAGTACTTC. This sequence encodes CAISDGQGSVHEQYF.

The V call is TRBV29-1, the J call TRBJ2-7; D is possibly TRBD1 (6 bases). Germline V gives CDR1 SQVTM, CDR2 ANQGSEA. The CDR3 loop spans 16 amino acids. With 3 bases removed from V and 2 bases from J, the gap between germline ends came to 20 bases. The CDR3: CSVELGARGTPYEQYF. The CDR3 DNA follows: TGCAGCGTTGAGCTGGGGGCGCGTGGGACGCCCTACGAGCAGTACTTC.

The rearrangement uses TRBV19 and TRBJ1-3; 7 bases match TRBD1. Germline V gene data show CDR1 as LNHDA and CDR2 as SQIVND (reference sequence). The CDR3 sequence is 16 residues long. V lost 5 bases, J lost 2 bases, and 9 bases stayed unmatched. The CDR3: CASSPSTGATGNTIYF. CDR3 bases: TGTGCCAGTAGTCCTTCAACAGGGGCAACTGGAAACACCATATATTTT. Complete variable domain (other parts from reference TRBV19 and TRBJ1-3): DGGITQSPKYLFRKEGQNVTLSCEQNLNHDAMYWYRQDPGQGLRLIYYSQIVNDFQKGDIAEGYSVSREKKESFPLTVTSAQKNPTAFYLCASSPSTGATGNTIYFGEGSWLTVV.

In this sample, this clone turned up a few times. The V gene is TRBV7-2, the J gene TRBJ1-1; possibly TRBD1 for D (6 bases). Germline CDR1 reads SGHTA; CDR2 reads FQGNSA. The CDR3 spans 16 residues. Trimming took off 3 bases at V and 3 bases at J, with 17 bases between the two ends. The CDR3 nucleotides read TGTGCCAGCAGCTTGACAGGTATGCGACCGGACACTGAAGCTTTCTTT. Residues: CASSLTGMRPDTEAFF.

The CDR3 loop is CASSQEWGTGGQYF. In nucleotides, the CDR3 is TGCGCCAGCAGCCAAGAATGGGGGACAGGGGGGCAGTACTTC. The chain combines TRBV4-1 with TRBJ2-7, with TRBD1 matching 11 bases. The CDR3 runs to 14 residues. J lost 9 bases, V lost 0 bases, and 4 bases had no gene match. Germline V CDR1 and CDR2: MGHRA, YSYEKL.

V usage is TRBV5-1 and J usage is TRBJ2-5; 7 bases line up with TRBD1. Germline values: CDR1 SGHRS, CDR2 YFSETQ. Trimming at V came to 4 bases and at J to 5 bases, leaving 5 bases not matched to a gene. This CDR3 is 13 amino acids long. The CDR3 sequence is CASSAQGMETQYF. The CDR3 region has the DNA TGCGCCAGCAGCGCACAGGGGATGGAGACCCAGTACTTC.

The chain links TRBV3-1 (or the pseudogene TRBV3-2) to TRBJ2-2, with D uncertain. The CDR3 length is 17 residues. With 1 base removed from V and 1 base from J, the gap between germline ends came to 13 bases. In germline, CDR1 is LGHDT, CDR2 YNNKEL (reference sequence). CDR3 residues: CASSQVPNLGNTGELFF. The CDR3 DNA sequence: TGTGCCAGCAGCCAAGTGCCCAACCTAGGGAACACCGGGGAGCTGTTTTTT.

V usage is TRBV5-1 and J usage is TRBJ2-1, with 7 positions matching TRBD1. Germline loops: CDR1 SGHRS, CDR2 YFSETQ. The CDR3 covers 12 residues. J was trimmed by 10 bases and V by 0 bases; bases with no gene match: 1. DNA for the CDR3: TGCGCCAGCAGCTTGGACAGGGGAGAGCAGTTCTTC. It yields the protein CASSLDRGEQFF.

The chain employs TRBV16 and TRBJ2-5, with TRBD1 as a possible D gene (6 bases). The CDR3 has 16 residues. The V end was cut by 1 base, the J end by 2 bases, with 14 bases between. Germline V gives CDR1 KGHSY, CDR2 FQNENV. The CDR3 spells CASSQWSETGQETQYF. The CDR3 nucleotides read TGTGCCAGCAGCCAATGGTCAGAGACAGGTCAAGAGACCCAGTACTTC.

The V call is TRBV6-5, the J call TRBJ2-2; D remains unclear. The CDR3 length is 16 residues. Deletions cut 2 bases from V and 0 bases from J, with 10 bases between. Germline assignment: CDR1 MNHEY and CDR2 SVGAGI. CDR3 nucleotides: TGTGCCAGCAGTTACATGGCAGATTCGAACACCGGGGAGCTGTTTTTT. Its protein product is CASSYMADSNTGELFF.

This clone was counted between two and nine times. This sequence joins TRBV6-5 and TRBJ2-2; tentatively, D is TRBD1 (6 bases). Germline lookup yields CDR1 MNHEY and CDR2 SVGAGI. This CDR3 contains 14 residues. The germline V and J ends were trimmed by 6 bases and 5 bases, with 13 bases remaining between them. The CDR3 nucleotides are TGTGCCAGCAGAATCAAGGGGGAGACCGGGGAGCTGTTTTTT. The encoded protein is CASRIKGETGELFF.

The chain is built from TRBV5-6 and TRBJ2-5, with a tentative D call TRBD2 (5 bases). Germline V lookup: CDR1 SGHDT, CDR2 YYEEEE. This CDR3 is built from 12 residues. V was pared by 5 bases and J by 5 bases, with 10 bases between. The CDR3 sequence: CASRMREETQYF. The CDR3, as DNA: TGTGCCAGCAGGATGAGGGAGGAGACCCAGTACTTC.

The chain uses TRBV5-1 and TRBJ1-1, with 9 bases that match TRBD1. Germline V gives CDR1 SGHRS, CDR2 YFSETQ. CDR3 length: 15 amino acids. V trimming: 1 base; J trimming: 1 base; junction bases outside the gene matches: 2. The CDR3 loop is CASSLPGQGNTEAFF. In nucleotides, the CDR3 is TGCGCCAGCAGCTTGCCGGGACAGGGGAACACTGAAGCTTTCTTT.

The gene calls are TRBV25-1 and TRBJ1-3; perhaps TRBD1 as D (5 bases). This CDR3 has 16 residues. The ends were cut back, 8 bases at V and 3 bases at J, with 20 bases in the middle. From germline, CDR1 is MGHDK and CDR2 SYGVNS. CDR3 amino acids: CASAQPGLRNGNTIYF. DNA for the CDR3: TGTGCCAGCGCCCAACCGGGACTCAGAAATGGAAACACCATATATTTT.

This clone was seen just once. The chain links TRBV7-8 to TRBJ1-2; D remains ambiguous. The CDR3 totals 15 residues. Germline CDR1 SGHVS, CDR2 FQNEAQ. V was pared by 1 base and J by 0 bases, with 9 bases between. The CDR3 DNA reads TGTGCCAGCAGCTTAGACGAGGAAGCTAACTATGGCTACACCTTC. Residues: CASSLDEEANYGYTF. Full variable domain (rest looked up from reference TRBV7-8 and TRBJ1-2): GAGVSQSPRYKVAKRGQDVALRCDPISGHVSLFWYQQALGQGPEFLTYFQNEAQLDKSGLPSDRFFAERPEGSVSTLKIQRTQQEDSAVYLCASSLDEEANYGYTFGSGTRLTVV.

The chain has TRBV19 and TRBJ1-5; 11 bases fit TRBD1. This CDR3 has 17 residues. The V and J ends lost 6 bases and 1 base, in that order; junction bases with no gene match: 8. Germline V CDR1 and CDR2: LNHDA, SQIVND (reference sequence). Here the CDR3 DNA reads TGTGCCAGTAGCACGGACAGGGGGCGCGGGAGCAATCAGCCCCAGCATTTT. Its protein product is CASSTDRGRGSNQPQHF.

This sequence joins TRBV7-6 and TRBJ2-7; possible D gene TRBD1, 6 bases. Looked up from germline, CDR1 is SGHVS and CDR2 is FNYEAQ. The CDR3 is 15 amino acids. The germline V and J ends were trimmed by 1 base and 3 bases, with 13 bases remaining between them. The chain's CDR3 is CASSLGSTGSYEQYF. In DNA, the CDR3 is TGTGCCAGCAGCTTAGGTTCTACAGGGAGCTACGAGCAGTACTTC.

V is TRBV18 and J is TRBJ2-7, with D possibly being TRBD1 (6 bases). Trimming left V 5 bases short and J 2 bases short, with 10 bases between. The CDR3 is 13 amino acids. Germline V gene sequence: CDR1 KGHSH, CDR2 LQKENI. The CDR3 spells CASSRQATYEQYF. CDR3 in DNA: TGTGCCAGCTCAAGACAGGCTACCTACGAGCAGTACTTC.

The rearrangement links TRBV19 to TRBJ2-5; 11 bases map to TRBD1. The CDR3 covers 13 residues. Germline CDR1 LNHDA, CDR2 SQIVND (reference sequence). J lost 5 bases, V lost 8 bases, and 4 bases had no gene match. CDR3 in amino acids: CASGQGARETQYF. CDR3 in DNA: TGTGCCAGTGGACAGGGGGCGCGTGAGACCCAGTACTTC.

The gene calls are TRBV19 and TRBJ1-5; a possible D gene is TRBD1 (6 bases). The ends were cut back, 3 bases at V and 7 bases at J, with 16 bases in the middle. The CDR3 runs 15 residues. Looked up from germline, CDR1 is LNHDA and CDR2 is SQIVND (reference sequence). The CDR3 nucleotides read TGTGCCAGTAGTATTGATTGGGGGCCACGCCAGCCCCAGCATTTT. This encodes CASSIDWGPRQPQHF.

This clone was counted only a few times. The rearrangement joins TRBV5-6 to TRBJ1-5, with 7 bases fitting TRBD1. Germline V lookup: CDR1 SGHDT, CDR2 YYEEEE. With 4 bases clipped from V and 10 bases from J, the junction kept 14 bases outside the gene matches. The CDR3 spans 15 residues. The CDR3 DNA follows: TGTGCCAGCAGCGTTTTCGACAGGGAGCCTCGCCCCCAGCATTTT. Translated, it gives CASSVFDREPRPQHF.

The chain uses TRBV13 and TRBJ2-5, with 10 bases matching TRBD1. The CDR3 runs to 16 residues. Germline trimming cut 3 bases from V and 1 base from J; bases unmatched to any gene: 5. The V gene's germline CDR1 is PRHDT and CDR2 FYEKMQ (reference sequence). The CDR3 sequence: CASSLRDRGSQETQYF. DNA of the CDR3: TGTGCCAGCAGCTTGCGGGACAGGGGCTCCCAAGAGACCCAGTACTTC.

This clone was seen more than once but under ten times. The chain has TRBV25-1 and TRBJ2-7; TRBD2 matches 10 bases. Germline CDR1 and CDR2: MGHDK and SYGVNS. Trimming took 3 bases from V and 4 from J; bases not matched to a gene: 6. This CDR3 spans 15 amino acids. In DNA, the CDR3 is TGTGCCAGCAGTGACAACCCTAGCGGGAGATACGAGCAGTACTTC. Amino acid sequence: CASSDNPSGRYEQYF.

The chain has TRBV5-1 and TRBJ1-6; TRBD1 agrees at 10 bases. V shed 4 bases and J 10 bases; nucleotides not matched to a gene: 11. Germline-derived CDR1 and CDR2 are SGHRS and YFSETQ. The CDR3 contains 16 residues. CDR3 in DNA: TGCGCCAGCAGCCAGGGACAGGGGCCAGTAGGGTCACCCCTCCACTTT. Protein sequence: CASSQGQGPVGSPLHF. Complete variable domain (other parts from reference TRBV5-1 and TRBJ1-6): KAGVTQTPRYLIKTRGQQVTLSCSPISGHRSVSWYQQTPGQGLQFLFEYFSETQRNKGNFPGRFSGRQFSNSRSEMNVSTLELGDSALYLCASSQGQGPVGSPLHFGNGTRLTVT.